The 32 T cell receptor beta chains below were found in one sample sequenced in a study of T cell changes during pregnancy in multiple sclerosis. TCRdb keeps only in-frame clones here, not all; method: immunoSEQ multiplex PCR. This table has tens of thousands of clones, around 91% appearing once. This material consisted of CD4+ T cells from peripheral blood mononuclear cells, taken in the second trimester of pregnancy. Receptors originate from a female donor in good health, enrolled as a control in a pregnancy study.

This clone was found once. V usage is TRBV2 and J usage is TRBJ2-1; 13 nucleotides line up with TRBD2. CDR1 is SNHLY, CDR2 FYNNEI, per germline. The CDR3 runs 16 residues. V lost 6 bases, J lost 1 base, and 3 bases stayed unmatched. This CDR3 is CASRATSGGSYNEQFF. CDR3 bases: TGTGCCAGCAGGGCGACTAGCGGGGGGTCCTACAATGAGCAGTTCTTC.

V and J are TRBV9 and TRBJ1-6; no clear D. The CDR3 has 14 residues. Between the trimmed V and J ends, which lost 1 base and 9 bases, there was a span of 11 bases. The V gene's germline CDR1 is SGDLS and CDR2 YYNGEE. This CDR3 is CASSVYFGISPLHF. For the CDR3, the DNA is TGTGCCAGCAGCGTATATTTCGGGATTTCACCCCTCCACTTT.

J is TRBJ2-5 and V is TRBV7-6; the match to TRBD2 covers 8 bases. Germline-derived CDR1 and CDR2 are SGHVS and FNYEAQ. V trimming: 5 bases; J trimming: 6 bases; junction bases outside the gene matches: 11. This CDR3 is 15 amino acids long. The CDR3 loop reads CASSGPGLGEKTQYF. The CDR3 nucleotides are TGTGCCAGCAGCGGGCCGGGACTAGGAGAGAAGACCCAGTACTTC.

The chain joins TRBV5-5 to TRBJ1-5; D remains unclear. CDR3 length: 14 amino acids. Germline-derived CDR1 and CDR2 are SGHKS and YYEKEE (reference sequence). The ends were cut back, 4 bases at V and 6 bases at J, with 14 bases in the middle. The CDR3 reads CASSLLQEIQPQHF. The DNA of the CDR3 is TGTGCCAGCAGCCTTTTGCAGGAAATTCAGCCCCAGCATTTT.

The V call is TRBV30, the J call TRBJ1-2; D may be TRBD1 (5 bases). The CDR3 covers 13 residues. V was pared by 3 bases and J by 4 bases, with 12 bases between. Per the germline V gene, CDR1 is GTSNPN and CDR2 is SVGIG (reference sequence). As DNA, the CDR3 is TGTGCCTGGAGCAAGATGGACATCTATGGCTACACCTTC. Protein product: CAWSKMDIYGYTF.

J is TRBJ1-4 and V is TRBV2; 9 bases agree with TRBD1. The germline V gene encodes CDR1 SNHLY and CDR2 FYNNEI. CDR3 length: 15 residues. Unmatched junction bases numbered 7, after V lost 11 bases and J lost 0 bases. CDR3 residues: CAGTGGAATNEKLFF. The DNA of the CDR3 is TGTGCCGGAACAGGGGGCGCAGCAACTAATGAAAAACTGTTTTTT. Filled out from reference TRBV2 and TRBJ1-4, the complete variable domain reads EPEVTQTPSHQVTQMGQEVILRCVPISNHLYFYWYRQILGQKVEFLVSFYNNEISEKSEIFDDQFSVERPDGSNFTLKIRSTKLEDSAMYFCAGTGGAATNEKLFFGSGTQLSVL.

V gene TRBV4-1 combines with J gene TRBJ1-1; D unclear. The CDR3 has 13 amino acids. V lost 0 bases and J 4 bases, leaving 6 bases between the germline ends. From germline, CDR1 is MGHRA and CDR2 YSYEKL. CDR3 bases: TGCGCCAGCAGCCAAGACCCTAGCACTGAAGCTTTCTTT. This gives the protein CASSQDPSTEAFF.

The CDR3 DNA follows: TGTGCCAGCAGAGAATCACAGGGGGCAGCATACGAGCAGTACTTC. Its protein is CASRESQGAAYEQYF. The chain employs TRBV28 and TRBJ2-7, with 9 bases matching TRBD1. The CDR3 loop spans 15 amino acids. The germline V gene encodes CDR1 MDHEN and CDR2 SYDVKM. J was trimmed by 4 bases and V by 6 bases; bases with no gene match: 10.

J is TRBJ2-1 and V is TRBV4-3; 9 bases map to TRBD2. Germline-derived CDR1 and CDR2 are LGHNA and YSLEER. The CDR3 covers 16 residues. V dropped 2 bases and J dropped 4; count of bases not matched to a gene: 6. The CDR3 protein is CASSQRASGEYNEQFF. CDR3 in DNA: TGCGCCAGCAGCCAACGTGCTAGCGGGGAGTACAATGAGCAGTTCTTC.

The chain couples TRBV7-6 to TRBJ2-3, with D perhaps TRBD2 (7 bases). The CDR3 sequence is 16 residues long. Germline values: CDR1 SGHVS, CDR2 FNYEAQ. V was pared by 4 bases and J by 7 bases, with 21 bases between. The CDR3 reads CASSSREGGFLNTQYF. For the CDR3, the DNA is TGTGCCAGCAGCTCAAGGGAGGGGGGGTTTCTGAATACGCAGTATTTT.

This clone was recorded a few times. The chain is built from TRBV4-2 and TRBJ1-5; possible D gene TRBD1, 6 bases. The CDR3 spans 15 residues. Germline CDR1 and CDR2: LGHNA and YNFKEQ. The V and J ends lost 4 bases and 1 base respectively, with 11 bases between them. CDR3 nucleotides: TGTGCCAGCAGCCCAGGGGACGGCAGCAATCAGCCCCAGCATTTT. Encoded protein: CASSPGDGSNQPQHF.

This clone is medium-sized (0.01 to 0.1%) in the sample. This chain connects TRBV16 to TRBJ1-4; tentatively, D is TRBD1 (5 bases). The CDR3 runs to 15 residues. Trimming took off 1 base at V and 5 bases at J, with 11 bases between the two ends. CDR1 and CDR2 (germline): KGHSY, FQNENV. The CDR3 DNA sequence: TGTGCCAGCAGCCAATTATCCGGGGGGAATGAAAAACTGTTTTTT. It specifies CASSQLSGGNEKLFF. Complete variable domain (other parts from reference TRBV16 and TRBJ1-4): GEEVAQTPKHLVRGEGQKAKLYCAPIKGHSYVFWYQQVLKNEFKFLISFQNENVFDETGMPKERFSAKCLPNSPCSLEIQATKLEDSAVYFCASSQLSGGNEKLFFGSGTQLSVL.

V usage is TRBV5-5 and J usage is TRBJ2-2; D unresolved. The CDR3 covers 14 residues. In germline, CDR1 is SGHKS, CDR2 YYEKEE (reference sequence). Trimming stripped 4 bases from V and 5 bases from J, with 12 bases between. CDR3 nucleotides: TGTGCCAGCAGCCGTCAAACGGAGACCGGGGAGCTGTTTTTT. Translating gives CASSRQTETGELFF.

This clone has only one observation. V usage is TRBV9 and J usage is TRBJ1-2; the match to TRBD1 covers 8 bases. Germline lookup yields CDR1 SGDLS and CDR2 YYNGEE. This CDR3 is 17 amino acids long. Trimming removed 4 bases from V and 3 bases from J; junction bases left unmatched: 14. CDR3 loop: CASSLRARGHGDYGYTF. The CDR3 nucleotides read TGTGCCAGCAGCCTGAGGGCCAGGGGGCATGGAGACTATGGCTACACCTTC.

The chain uses TRBV5-5 and TRBJ1-3; D gene uncertain. Germline CDR1 is SGHKS and CDR2 is YYEKEE (reference sequence). The CDR3 runs 17 residues. Trimming cost V 4 bases and J 4 bases, with 21 bases left between them. This CDR3 is CASSPRGVEINGNTIYF. CDR3 nucleotide sequence: TGTGCCAGCAGCCCCCGGGGAGTGGAGATTAACGGAAACACCATATATTTT.

J is TRBJ1-2 and V is TRBV9, with D uncertain. The CDR3 loop spans 13 amino acids. Germline-derived CDR1 and CDR2 are SGDLS and YYNGEE. The V and J ends lost 4 bases and 3 bases respectively, with 10 bases between them. The CDR3 DNA follows: TGTGCCAGCAGCCCCCGACACGACTATGGCTACACCTTC. Its translation is CASSPRHDYGYTF.

The chain is built from TRBV28 and TRBJ2-7; possible D gene TRBD2, 7 bases. With 5 bases removed from V and 2 bases from J, the gap between germline ends came to 16 bases. This CDR3 has 15 residues. The V gene's germline CDR1 is MDHEN and CDR2 SYDVKM. The chain's CDR3 is CASSLGGGTPYEQYF. In DNA, the CDR3 is TGTGCCAGCAGTCTAGGGGGGGGTACGCCCTACGAGCAGTACTTC.

J is TRBJ1-3 and V is TRBV5-4, with D tentatively TRBD1 (5 bases). CDR3 length: 14 residues. Trimming stripped 4 bases from V and 4 bases from J, with 12 bases between. The germline CDR1 and CDR2 sequences are SGHNT and YYREEE (reference sequence). The CDR3 nucleotides read TGTGCCAGCAGCATCAGGGATTACGGAAACACCATATATTTT. This sequence encodes CASSIRDYGNTIYF.

The genes are TRBV28 and TRBJ2-7; the match to TRBD1 covers 10 bases. Unmatched junction bases numbered 9, after V lost 7 bases and J lost 0 bases. CDR1 and CDR2 from the germline V gene are MDHEN and SYDVKM. The CDR3 spans 16 residues. The CDR3 bases are TGTGCCAGCACCATAGGGGGGACAGGGGTCTCCTACGAGCAGTACTTC. This translates into CASTIGGTGVSYEQYF.

V is TRBV5-1 and J is TRBJ2-5; the D gene is possibly TRBD1 (6 bases). Trimming shortened V by 3 bases and J by 2 bases, and 14 bases separated the two germline ends. Looked up from germline, CDR1 is SGHRS and CDR2 is YFSETQ. The CDR3 length is 15 residues. The CDR3 DNA reads TGCGCCAGCAGCTCAGAGCGGACAGCGCAAGAGACCCAGTACTTC. Translation gives CASSSERTAQETQYF.

The gene calls are TRBV7-9 and TRBJ1-2; 7 nucleotides align to TRBD1. V was pared by 5 bases and J by 7 bases, with 4 bases of the junction left unmatched. Looked up from germline, CDR1 is SEHNR and CDR2 is FQNEAQ (reference sequence). CDR3 length: 12 amino acids. The CDR3 coding sequence is TGTGCCAGCAGCCCCAGGGGGAGTGGCTACACCTTC. This encodes CASSPRGSGYTF.

The chain has TRBV2 and TRBJ2-5, with D maybe TRBD1 (6 bases). The germline gives CDR1 SNHLY, CDR2 FYNNEI. The CDR3 runs to 13 residues. Trimming took off 2 bases at V and 5 bases at J, with 9 bases between the two ends. CDR3 in DNA: TGTGCCAGCAGTGAATCAGGGGTTGAGACCCAGTACTTC. It codes for CASSESGVETQYF.

V usage is TRBV10-3 and J usage is TRBJ1-5; D remains unclear. The V end lost 0 bases, the J end lost 3 bases, and 9 bases lay between the germline ends. The germline CDR1 and CDR2 sequences are ENHRY and SYGVKD. This CDR3 contains 15 residues. The CDR3 DNA reads as TGTGCCATCAGTGAGTCGAGGGCATCCAATCAGCCCCAGCATTTT. It codes for CAISESRASNQPQHF.

The chain links TRBV5-1 to TRBJ2-1; D is uncertain. The CDR3 consists of 13 residues. With 0 bases removed from V and 5 bases from J, the gap between germline ends came to 6 bases. CDR1 is SGHRS and CDR2 is YFSETQ in the germline V gene. CDR3 protein: CASSLGAHNEQFF. As DNA, the CDR3 is TGCGCCAGCAGCTTGGGGGCGCACAATGAGCAGTTCTTC. Using reference TRBV5-1 and TRBJ2-1 for the parts outside the CDR3, the full variable domain is KAGVTQTPRYLIKTRGQQVTLSCSPISGHRSVSWYQQTPGQGLQFLFEYFSETQRNKGNFPGRFSGRQFSNSRSEMNVSTLELGDSALYLCASSLGAHNEQFFGPGTRLTVL.

The chain links TRBV20-1 to TRBJ1-3; D gene uncertain. Germline CDR1 DFQATT, CDR2 SNEGSKA (reference sequence). The length of the CDR3 is 11 residues. With 5 bases removed from V and 4 bases from J, the gap between germline ends came to 6 bases. The CDR3 DNA reads as TGCAGTGCTCCCGTCGGAAACACCATATATTTT. As protein: CSAPVGNTIYF.

The J gene is TRBJ2-3, the V gene TRBV7-9; TRBD2 matches 9 bases. V was clipped by 11 bases and J by 5 bases; unmatched bases: 8. Germline loops: CDR1 SEHNR, CDR2 FQNEAQ (reference sequence). The CDR3 has 13 amino acids. CDR3 sequence reads: CAPGLAGGDTQYF. The CDR3 nucleotides are TGTGCCCCGGGACTAGCAGGAGGAGATACGCAGTATTTT.

This clone was seen just once. The chain combines TRBV29-1 with TRBJ1-2; TRBD1 matches 9 bases. Germline lookup yields CDR1 SQVTM and CDR2 ANQGSEA. V was clipped by 4 bases and J by 7 bases; unmatched bases: 7. There are 13 residues in the CDR3. The CDR3 region is CSVVWGTGLGYTF. The DNA for the CDR3 is TGCAGCGTTGTATGGGGGACAGGGCTTGGCTACACCTTC.

The chain joins TRBV5-4 to TRBJ2-7; D gene ambiguous. Between the trimmed V and J ends, which lost 2 bases and 2 bases, there was a span of 8 bases. This CDR3 contains 13 residues. Germline V gene sequence: CDR1 SGHNT, CDR2 YYREEE (reference sequence). The DNA of the CDR3 is TGTGCCAGCAGCTTTAGCAGCACCTACGAGCAGTACTTC. Protein sequence: CASSFSSTYEQYF.

The chain carries TRBV29-1 and TRBJ2-7; 8 bases are shared with TRBD1. V lost 6 bases and J lost 2; bases outside the gene matches: 3. Germline assignment: CDR1 SQVTM and CDR2 ANQGSEA. This CDR3 region has 12 residues. The DNA for the CDR3 is TGCAGCGTACGGACAGGGACCTACGAGCAGTACTTC. Translation gives CSVRTGTYEQYF.

The V and J genes are TRBV30 and TRBJ2-3; unclear D gene. This CDR3 is built from 11 residues. Germline V lookup: CDR1 GTSNPN, CDR2 SVGIG (reference sequence). V was clipped by 7 bases and J by 3 bases, with 8 bases between them. The CDR3 sequence is CASLRTDTQYF. CDR3 nucleotide sequence: TGTGCCTCCTTACGGACAGATACGCAGTATTTT.

The CDR3 spells CAISDGQGNNQPQHF. CDR3 DNA sequence: TGTGCCATCAGTGATGGACAGGGTAATAATCAGCCCCAGCATTTT. This chain joins TRBV10-3 and TRBJ1-5, with 8 nucleotides matching TRBD1. After removal of 3 bases from V and 4 bases from J, the junction contained 5 bases not matched to a gene. In germline, CDR1 is ENHRY, CDR2 SYGVKD. This CDR3 is built from 15 residues.

This chain connects TRBV7-2 to TRBJ2-1; 10 positions agree with TRBD1. CDR1 and CDR2 (germline): SGHTA, FQGNSA. This CDR3 is built from 17 residues. Trimming at V came to 5 bases and at J to 4 bases, leaving 11 bases not matched to a gene. This chain's CDR3 is CASSPGQGTPLYNEQFF. In DNA form, the CDR3 reads TGTGCCAGCAGCCCGGGACAGGGGACCCCCCTATACAATGAGCAGTTCTTC.